Below are 27 T cell receptor beta chains sequenced from a single sample in a study of T cell changes during pregnancy in multiple sclerosis. The assay was immunoSEQ multiplex PCR, and TCRdb's table has in-frame clones only and misses some. The sample lists 35,000 to 50,000 clones, around 89% occurring once. The sample was CD4+ T cells from peripheral blood mononuclear cells, taken in the first trimester of pregnancy. These receptors were collected from a female donor with multiple sclerosis, enrolled in a pregnancy study.

This clone was seen just once. This sequence joins TRBV2 and TRBJ1-5; D gene uncertain. The V end lost 4 bases, the J end lost 2 bases, and 6 bases lay between the germline ends. Germline V CDR1 and CDR2: SNHLY, FYNNEI. The CDR3 runs to 13 residues. In DNA, the CDR3 is TGTGCCAGCAGTGTAAGCGGCAATCAGCCCCAGCATTTT. This translates into CASSVSGNQPQHF. Drawing the rest from reference TRBV2 and TRBJ1-5, the complete variable domain is EPEVTQTPSHQVTQMGQEVILRCVPISNHLYFYWYRQILGQKVEFLVSFYNNEISEKSEIFDDQFSVERPDGSNFTLKIRSTKLEDSAMYFCASSVSGNQPQHFGDGTRLSIL.

This rearrangement joins TRBV2 to TRBJ2-3; D may be TRBD2 (5 bases). The ends were cut back, 6 bases at V and 0 bases at J, with 13 bases in the middle. The CDR3 covers 15 residues. CDR1 and CDR2 (germline): SNHLY, FYNNEI. CDR3 loop: CASRVLVASTDTQYF. The CDR3, as DNA: TGTGCCAGCAGGGTACTAGTTGCAAGCACAGATACGCAGTATTTT.

This sequence joins TRBV18 and TRBJ2-7; 8 positions match TRBD1. After removal of 3 bases from V and 5 bases from J, the junction contained 18 bases not matched to a gene. Germline V gene sequence: CDR1 KGHSH, CDR2 LQKENI. This CDR3 has 18 amino acids. CDR3 residues: CASSPRHPGQAKGHEQYF. The CDR3, as DNA: TGTGCCAGCTCACCGAGACACCCGGGACAGGCCAAGGGGCACGAGCAGTACTTC.

This clone has just one count. This chain joins TRBV9 and TRBJ2-1; weak D call: TRBD2 (6 bases). Looked up from germline, CDR1 is SGDLS and CDR2 is YYNGEE. The germline V and J ends were trimmed by 0 bases and 7 bases, with 14 bases remaining between them. The CDR3 consists of 15 residues. CDR3 sequence (DNA): TGTGCCAGCAGCGTAGGAGCGGGTAGGGCAAATGAGCAGTTCTTC. It translates to CASSVGAGRANEQFF.

The CDR3, as DNA: TGTGCCAGCATTCTACTAACAGGTGCCGGCACTGAAGCTTTCTTT. Amino acids: CASILLTGAGTEAFF. The chain employs TRBV6-1 and TRBJ1-1; a weak D match, TRBD1 (5 bases). Germline V CDR1 and CDR2: MNHNS, SASEGT. V was pared by 7 bases and J by 4 bases, with 19 bases between. The CDR3 loop spans 15 amino acids.

This clone was observed a single time. This chain connects TRBV19 to TRBJ1-3; D remains unclear. Trimming took 7 bases from V and 2 from J, leaving 15 bases between them. Germline CDR1 is LNHDA and CDR2 is SQIVND (reference sequence). CDR3 length: 15 amino acids. In DNA, the CDR3 is TGTGCCAGTATTGATCCGGTCCTAACTGGAAACACCATATATTTT. This translates into CASIDPVLTGNTIYF. Full variable domain (rest looked up from reference TRBV19 and TRBJ1-3): DGGITQSPKYLFRKEGQNVTLSCEQNLNHDAMYWYRQDPGQGLRLIYYSQIVNDFQKGDIAEGYSVSREKKESFPLTVTSAQKNPTAFYLCASIDPVLTGNTIYFGEGSWLTVV.

The chain links TRBV30 to TRBJ1-6; D is ambiguous. The CDR3 has 12 residues. CDR1 is GTSNPN and CDR2 is SVGIG in the germline V gene (reference sequence). With 0 bases removed from V and 10 bases from J, the gap between germline ends came to 7 bases. The CDR3 nucleotides read TGTGCCTGGAGTGTAACCGGGTCACCCCTCCACTTT. Translation gives CAWSVTGSPLHF.

The chain couples TRBV9 to TRBJ2-3; TRBD1 agrees at 9 bases. Per germline, CDR1 SGDLS and CDR2 YYNGEE. V gave up 4 bases and J gave up 1 base; unmatched junction bases: 4. This CDR3 comprises 15 residues. CDR3: CASSRGQGRTDTQYF. The CDR3 bases are TGTGCCAGCAGCAGGGGACAGGGTCGCACAGATACGCAGTATTTT.

In its sample, this clone was seen a few times. The chain combines TRBV28 with TRBJ1-5; TRBD1 agrees at 10 bases. Germline CDR1 is MDHEN and CDR2 is SYDVKM. Germline trimming cut 6 bases from V and 5 bases from J; bases unmatched to any gene: 4. CDR3 length equals 14 residues. As DNA, the CDR3 is TGTGCCAGCAGCAAGACAGGGGGCTATCAGCCCCAGCATTTT. The encoded protein is CASSKTGGYQPQHF. Looking up the rest from reference TRBV28 and TRBJ1-5 gives the full variable domain: DVKVTQSSRYLVKRTGEKVFLECVQDMDHENMFWYRQDPGLGLRLIYFSYDVKMKEKGDIPEGYSVSREKKERFSLILESASTNQTSMYLCASSKTGGYQPQHFGDGTRLSIL.

CDR3 sequence: CASSTSGRSYNEQFF. The CDR3 DNA reads as TGTGCCAGCAGCACTAGCGGGCGCTCCTACAATGAGCAGTTCTTC. The V call is TRBV5-4, the J call TRBJ2-1, with 9 bases identical to TRBD2. The J segment lost 0 bases and the V segment lost 4 bases, leaving 2 bases of the junction unmatched. The V gene's germline CDR1 is SGHNT and CDR2 YYREEE (reference sequence). The CDR3 contains 15 residues.

This clone has a single count. J is TRBJ1-5 and V is TRBV9; D is undetermined. CDR3 length: 13 amino acids. In germline, CDR1 is SGDLS, CDR2 YYNGEE. V lost 0 bases and J lost 6, with 7 bases in between. The CDR3 reads CASSVGPVQPQHF. As DNA, the CDR3 is TGTGCCAGCAGCGTAGGTCCGGTTCAGCCCCAGCATTTT.

The V gene is TRBV27, the J gene TRBJ2-1; no firm D call. Germline values: CDR1 MNHEY, CDR2 SMNVEV (reference sequence). V gave up 0 bases and J gave up 1 base, with 13 bases separating them. The length of the CDR3 is 17 residues. The CDR3 nucleotides are TGTGCCAGCAGTTTATCGTCCAGGCCCAAGTCCTACAATGAGCAGTTCTTC. Translating gives CASSLSSRPKSYNEQFF.

This chain joins TRBV10-2 and TRBJ1-1, with D tentatively TRBD1 (5 bases). V was clipped by 7 bases and J by 0 bases, with 18 bases between them. The CDR3 runs to 16 residues. CDR1 and CDR2 from the germline V gene are WSHSY and SAAADI. The CDR3 loop reads CASIMSREGMNTEAFF. In DNA form, the CDR3 reads TGCGCCAGCATTATGTCCAGGGAGGGCATGAACACTGAAGCTTTCTTT.

The chain is built from TRBV5-4 and TRBJ2-2; 7 bases are shared with TRBD2. In germline, CDR1 is SGHNT, CDR2 YYREEE (reference sequence). V was clipped by 4 bases and J by 4 bases; unmatched bases: 13. CDR3 length: 17 amino acids. The CDR3 loop reads CASSPPPGAGVTGELFF. In DNA form, the CDR3 reads TGTGCCAGCAGCCCCCCGCCAGGCGCGGGAGTCACCGGGGAGCTGTTTTTT.

This chain uses TRBV4-2 with TRBJ2-3, with TRBD1 matching over 9 bases. After removal of 5 bases from V and 3 bases from J, the junction contained 9 bases not matched to a gene. The germline V gene has CDR1 LGHNA and CDR2 YNFKEQ. The CDR3 extends over 16 amino acids. CDR3 in amino acids: CASSLDGTGRTDTQYF. The CDR3, as DNA: TGTGCCAGCAGCTTAGACGGGACAGGGAGGACAGATACGCAGTATTTT.

CDR3 loop: CASSGRDRVAKNTGELFF. CDR3 DNA: TGCGCCAGCAGCGGCCGGGACAGGGTTGCCAAGAACACCGGGGAGCTGTTTTTT. The V call is TRBV5-1, the J call TRBJ2-2, with 9 bases identical to TRBD1. This CDR3 spans 18 amino acids. V shed 4 bases, J shed 1 base, and the junction held 11 bases outside the gene matches. CDR1 is SGHRS, CDR2 YFSETQ, per germline. Variable domain in full (rest from reference TRBV5-1 and TRBJ2-2): KAGVTQTPRYLIKTRGQQVTLSCSPISGHRSVSWYQQTPGQGLQFLFEYFSETQRNKGNFPGRFSGRQFSNSRSEMNVSTLELGDSALYLCASSGRDRVAKNTGELFFGEGSRLTVL.

A single count supports this clone. The rearrangement joins TRBV7-2 to TRBJ2-1, with D possibly TRBD2 on 5 matching bases. V lost 2 bases, J lost 4 bases, and 15 bases lay in between. CDR3 length: 16 amino acids. Looked up from germline, CDR1 is SGHTA and CDR2 is FQGNSA. The CDR3 sequence is CASSLLGGPPYNEQFF. The CDR3 DNA reads TGTGCCAGCAGCTTACTTGGAGGACCTCCGTACAATGAGCAGTTCTTC.

The V call is TRBV21-1, the J call TRBJ2-7; the DNA was not compared with TRBD1, the D call given in the table. TRBV21-1 is an annotated pseudogene. CDR3 length: 13 amino acids. The CDR3 nucleotides are TGTGCCAGCAGCAAAGAGCAGGGGTACGAGCAGTACTTC. Amino acids: CASSKEQGYEQYF.

The CDR3 loop reads CATPNEQFF. The CDR3 bases are TGTGCCACTCCGAATGAGCAGTTCTTC. The genes are TRBV6-4 and TRBJ2-1; D remains unclear. The CDR3 has 9 amino acids. V lost 10 bases and J lost 7, with 5 bases in between. Germline-derived CDR1 and CDR2 are MRHNA and SNTAGT.

This clone was found a few times. J is TRBJ1-1 and V is TRBV18; D gene ambiguous. The CDR3 sequence is 14 residues long. The V and J ends lost 2 bases and 3 bases respectively, with 10 bases between them. The germline V gene encodes CDR1 KGHSH and CDR2 LQKENI. CDR3 sequence (DNA): TGTGCCAGCTCACCAAGGAGGCAGGACACTGAAGCTTTCTTT. Protein product: CASSPRRQDTEAFF.

The V and J genes are TRBV19 and TRBJ1-1; 7 positions agree with TRBD1. The CDR3 sequence is 15 residues long. J lost 1 base, V lost 7 bases, and 9 bases had no gene match. Germline CDR1 LNHDA, CDR2 SQIVND (reference sequence). The CDR3 DNA follows: TGTGCCAGTAAGAAGGGCAGGGGGGCGAACACTGAAGCTTTCTTT. Its translation: CASKKGRGANTEAFF.

The V and J genes are TRBV18 and TRBJ2-3; 11 bases agree with TRBD1. CDR3 length: 15 amino acids. The V gene's germline CDR1 is KGHSH and CDR2 LQKENI. The J segment lost 3 bases and the V segment lost 4 bases, leaving 3 bases of the junction unmatched. CDR3 sequence: CASSQGTGGTDTQYF. The DNA of the CDR3 is TGTGCCAGCTCACAAGGGACAGGGGGAACAGATACGCAGTATTTT. Complete variable domain (other parts from reference TRBV18 and TRBJ2-3): NAGVMQNPRHLVRRRGQEARLRCSPMKGHSHVYWYRQLPEEGLKFMVYLQKENIIDESGMPKERFSAEFPKEGPSILRIQQVVRGDSAAYFCASSQGTGGTDTQYFGPGTRLTVL.

The V gene is TRBV7-9, the J gene TRBJ2-3; tentative D call: TRBD2 (6 bases). From germline, CDR1 is SEHNR and CDR2 FQNEAQ (reference sequence). V was cut by 4 bases and J by 6 bases, with 20 bases left in between. The CDR3 is made up of 16 amino acids. CDR3 DNA sequence: TGTGCCAGCAGCTCCTCGCAAGGCGGGAAGAGGGATACGCAGTATTTT. As protein: CASSSSQGGKRDTQYF.

The chain couples TRBV6-6 to TRBJ1-3, with D perhaps matching TRBD1 (5 bases). The length of the CDR3 is 13 residues. Trimming stripped 5 bases from V and 5 bases from J, with 10 bases between. The germline V gene has CDR1 MNHNY and CDR2 SVGAGI (reference sequence). Here the CDR3 DNA reads TGTGCCAGCAGTCTCGACAGAAGAAACACCATATATTTT. It translates to CASSLDRRNTIYF.

The chain is built from TRBV7-9 and TRBJ2-1, with 11 bases aligning to TRBD2. This CDR3 region has 16 residues. CDR1 and CDR2 (germline): SEHNR, FQNEAQ (reference sequence). J was trimmed by 0 bases and V by 6 bases; bases with no gene match: 4. The CDR3: CASRILAGVSYNEQFF. The CDR3 bases are TGTGCCAGCAGAATACTAGCGGGAGTCTCCTACAATGAGCAGTTCTTC.

V gene TRBV27 combines with J gene TRBJ2-1, with 7 bases fitting TRBD2. V dropped 7 bases and J dropped 10; count of bases not matched to a gene: 16. Germline lookup yields CDR1 MNHEY and CDR2 SMNVEV (reference sequence). CDR3 length: 15 amino acids. CDR3 nucleotide sequence: TGTGCCAGCACTGGGAAGGCTAGCGGACGCCCAGAGCAGTTCTTC. Translation: CASTGKASGRPEQFF.

The rearrangement uses TRBV7-2 and TRBJ2-1; the D gene is possibly TRBD2 (5 bases). CDR1 SGHTA and CDR2 FQGNSA come from the germline V gene. The CDR3 loop spans 13 amino acids. Trimming shortened V by 5 bases and J by 10 bases, and 15 bases separated the two germline ends. The CDR3 reads CASSLRARGEQFF. The CDR3 DNA reads TGTGCCAGCAGCCTTAGGGCTCGCGGGGAGCAGTTCTTC.